The 18 T cell receptor beta chains below all came from one sample that was sequenced in a study of cytomegalovirus exposure and HLA in healthy donors. A multiplex PCR was run with 60 Vbeta primers and 13 Jbeta primers. The table came from immunoSEQ multiplex PCR; TCRdb's copy has only in-frame clones and leaves some out. The sample consists of under 120,000 clones, roughly 70% of them appearing once. Material for sequencing was PBMCs. These TCRs come from a man aged 40-49 years in good health and CMV-seropositive.

The rearrangement uses TRBV4-3 and TRBJ2-7; TRBD1 agrees at 9 bases. The CDR3 has 16 amino acids. V lost 2 bases to trimming and J lost 1 base; unmatched junction nucleotides: 6. CDR1 LGHNA and CDR2 YSLEER come from the germline V gene. The CDR3 reads CASSQHYRGLSYEQYF. CDR3 DNA: TGCGCCAGCAGCCAACATTACAGGGGGCTGTCCTACGAGCAGTACTTC.

This sequence joins TRBV5-1 and TRBJ2-2; 8 nucleotides agree with TRBD1. Looked up from germline, CDR1 is SGHRS and CDR2 is YFSETQ. The CDR3 spans 14 residues. After removal of 7 bases from V and 7 bases from J, the junction contained 9 bases not matched to a gene. The CDR3 loop is CASLPGGAFGELFF. Written as DNA, the CDR3 is TGCGCCAGCCTCCCAGGGGGCGCCTTCGGGGAGCTGTTTTTT.

J is TRBJ2-5 and V is TRBV7-2; 7 bases fit TRBD1. The germline V gene encodes CDR1 SGHTA and CDR2 FQGNSA. The trim removed 1 base at V and 1 base at J, leaving 9 bases unmatched. CDR3 length: 17 amino acids. CDR3 sequence: CASSLVAPWDSQETQYF. DNA for the CDR3: TGTGCCAGCAGCTTAGTCGCACCCTGGGACAGCCAAGAGACCCAGTACTTC.

This sequence joins TRBV29-1 and TRBJ2-7, with a possible D match to TRBD1 (5 bases). This CDR3 spans 11 amino acids. The germline V and J ends were trimmed by 5 bases and 4 bases, with 9 bases remaining between them. Germline lookup yields CDR1 SQVTM and CDR2 ANQGSEA. CDR3 sequence reads: CSVYTGYEQYV. The CDR3 DNA sequence: TGCAGCGTTTACACAGGATACGAGCAGTACGTC.

The chain combines TRBV6-6 with TRBJ2-6, with a weak D call TRBD1 (5 bases). The V gene lost 6 bases and the J gene lost 0 bases, with 12 bases spanning the gap. This CDR3 contains 16 residues. Germline V gene data show CDR1 as MNHNY and CDR2 as SVGAGI (reference sequence). The CDR3, as DNA: TGTGCCAGCAGGGGGCTAATTGCCTCTGGGGCCAACGTCCTGACTTTC. This codes for CASRGLIASGANVLTF.

The genes are TRBV6-5 and TRBJ2-7; TRBD2 is a possible D gene (6 bases). The CDR3 runs to 13 residues. CDR1 is MNHEY and CDR2 is SVGAGI in the germline V gene. Trimming removed 0 bases from V and 6 bases from J, with 9 bases in between. The CDR3 nucleotides are TGTGCCAGCAGTTACTCCCCGGGAGCCGAGCAGTACGTC. As protein: CASSYSPGAEQYV.

The chain couples TRBV4-2 to TRBJ1-1; D unresolved. This CDR3 has 15 amino acids. V was pared by 2 bases and J by 1 base, with 11 bases between. CDR1 and CDR2 from the germline V gene are LGHNA and YNFKEQ. In nucleotides, the CDR3 is TGTGCCAGCAGCCAAAATTTTGCAGAGAACACTGAAGCTTTCTTT. It specifies CASSQNFAENTEAFF.

The chain has TRBV2 and TRBJ2-7; 10 bases align to TRBD2. V lost 1 base to trimming and J lost 1 base; unmatched junction nucleotides: 7. The CDR3 has 17 amino acids. The germline gives CDR1 SNHLY, CDR2 FYNNEI. In DNA, the CDR3 is TGTGCCAGCAGTGAAGGAATAGCGGGAGGATTTTCCTACGAGCAGTACTTC. Its translation: CASSEGIAGGFSYEQYF.

The chain has TRBV7-8 and TRBJ2-2, with TRBD2 identical over 11 bases. The CDR3 consists of 16 residues. V lost 6 bases, J lost 5 bases, and 8 bases stayed unmatched. Germline V CDR1 and CDR2: SGHVS, FQNEAQ. The CDR3 DNA sequence: TGTGCCAGCAGACCCGTAGCGGGAGGGCAAACCGGGGAGCTGTTTTTT. Its protein is CASRPVAGGQTGELFF.

V gene TRBV27 combines with J gene TRBJ2-3; 14 nucleotides match TRBD2. This CDR3 comprises 14 residues. The trim removed 4 bases at V and 6 bases at J, leaving 0 bases unmatched. CDR1 and CDR2 (germline): MNHEY, SMNVEV (reference sequence). The chain's CDR3 is CASSWTSGGDTQYF. The CDR3 DNA reads as TGTGCCAGCAGTTGGACTAGCGGGGGGGATACGCAGTATTTT.

The chain combines TRBV4-3 with TRBJ1-2; 8 bases agree with TRBD1. V was clipped by 5 bases and J by 1 base; unmatched bases: 12. CDR1 is LGHNA and CDR2 is YSLEER in the germline V gene. This CDR3 has 17 amino acids. The CDR3 reads CASSYKLRTGGNYGYTF. The CDR3 nucleotides are TGCGCCAGCAGCTATAAACTTAGAACAGGGGGTAACTATGGCTACACCTTC.

This chain uses TRBV28 with TRBJ2-2; tentative D call: TRBD1 (6 bases). The ends were cut back, 4 bases at V and 9 bases at J, with 21 bases in the middle. Per the germline V gene, CDR1 is MDHEN and CDR2 is SYDVKM. There are 16 residues in the CDR3. This CDR3 reads CASSSPSQGSTRELFF. The CDR3 DNA is TGTGCCAGCAGTTCACCGAGCCAGGGGAGTACCAGGGAGCTGTTTTTT.

This rearrangement joins TRBV18 to TRBJ1-2, with 7 bases fitting TRBD1. The trim removed 9 bases at V and 4 bases at J, leaving 14 bases unmatched. CDR3 length: 15 amino acids. Germline V gene lookup returns CDR1 KGHSH and CDR2 LQKENI. The CDR3 coding sequence is TGTGCCAGTCTAAAACGGGAGGGGGCCGTCTATGGCTACACCTTC. It is translated as CASLKREGAVYGYTF. Full variable domain (remainder filled in from reference TRBV18 and TRBJ1-2): NAGVMQNPRHLVRRRGQEARLRCSPMKGHSHVYWYRQLPEEGLKFMVYLQKENIIDESGMPKERFSAEFPKEGPSILRIQQVVRGDSAAYFCASLKREGAVYGYTFGSGTRLTVV.

The V and J genes are TRBV5-1 and TRBJ2-1, with D perhaps TRBD2 (6 bases). V lost 0 bases and J 7 bases, leaving 17 bases between the germline ends. The CDR3 sequence is 16 residues long. Germline lookup yields CDR1 SGHRS and CDR2 YFSETQ. This chain's CDR3 is CASSLAIRDWTNEQFF. The CDR3 DNA follows: TGCGCCAGCAGCTTGGCGATCCGGGACTGGACAAATGAGCAGTTCTTC.

V gene TRBV10-1 combines with J gene TRBJ1-4; D unresolved. Germline V gene lookup returns CDR1 WNHNN and CDR2 SYGVQD (reference sequence). The CDR3 spans 14 residues. V dropped 3 bases and J dropped 0 bases, with 5 bases sitting between them. The CDR3 is CASSDGATNEKLFF. DNA of the CDR3: TGCGCCAGCAGTGACGGAGCAACTAATGAAAAACTGTTTTTT.

The V gene is TRBV28, the J gene TRBJ1-1; a weak D match, TRBD1 (6 bases). The CDR3 contains 15 residues. Trimming removed 6 bases from V and 0 bases from J, with 14 bases in between. CDR1 and CDR2 from the germline V gene are MDHEN and SYDVKM. The DNA for the CDR3 is TGTGCCAGCAGAGAGAACAGGGAAGTGAACACTGAAGCTTTCTTT. This codes for CASRENREVNTEAFF.

The genes are TRBV4-3 and TRBJ1-1; D not resolved. The ends were cut back, 4 bases at V and 4 bases at J, with 10 bases in the middle. The CDR3 sequence is 13 residues long. Germline assignment: CDR1 LGHNA and CDR2 YSLEER. CDR3 sequence (DNA): TGCGCCAGCAGCCTCGTAGTACTCACTGAAGCTTTCTTT. Its translation is CASSLVVLTEAFF.

The sample holds a few counts of this clone. The V call is TRBV29-1, the J call TRBJ1-2, with D unclear. Looked up from germline, CDR1 is SQVTM and CDR2 is ANQGSEA. The CDR3 runs 12 residues. With 5 bases removed from V and 4 bases from J, the gap between germline ends came to 11 bases. The CDR3 here is CSVNEARYGYTF. In DNA form, the CDR3 reads TGCAGCGTTAATGAGGCTCGCTATGGCTACACCTTC.